The rows below give T cell receptor beta chains drawn from one sample of a study of blood T cell repertoires in COVID-19. Using immunoSEQ multiplex PCR, the repertoire was profiled, and TCRdb retains in-frame clones only, with some absent. The profile shows under 300,000 clones, around 86% of them singletons. The specimen sequenced was peripheral blood. The receptor source for this set is a middle-aged woman who had recovered from COVID-19. Each CDR3 is given with its conserved first and last residue. The D gene is left open where the match is weak. Part of the rows lack a size; the others show once, few, many or a class for expanded clones.

D gene	V gene	clone size	J gene	CDR3 DNA	CDR3 protein
TRBD2	TRBV3-1/TRBV3-2	-	TRBJ2-7	TGTGCCAGCAGCCAACTTAGCGGGGACTCCTACGAGCAGTACTTC	CASSQLSGDSYEQYF
TRBD1	TRBV7-2	-	TRBJ2-7	TGTGCCAGCAGATATGCGGGACAGGGGATCTACGAGCAGTACTTC	CASRYAGQGIYEQYF
-	TRBV19	-	TRBJ2-3	TGTGCCAGTAGGGCCCGGGAGCCAACGCAGTATTTT	CASRAREPTQYF
-	TRBV12-2	once	TRBJ1-4	TGTGCAAGTCAGGGGGGGACAGGCGAAAAACTGTTTTTT	CASQGGTGEKLFF
-	TRBV5-8	-	TRBJ1-1	TGTGCCAGCAGCCGGGGGGCAGGGTTGACGGATTTGGCTTTCTTT	CASSRGAGLTDLAFF
-	TRBV12-2	-	TRBJ2-6	TGTGCAAGTCGGCCGGGGGGGTTTGGGGCCAACGTCCTGACTTTC	CASRPGGFGANVLTF
TRBD1	TRBV19	-	TRBJ1-6	TGTGCCAGTAGTATGGGGGTAGACAGGGGAGGCTACTCACCCCTCCACTTT	CASSMGVDRGGYSPLHF
TRBD2	TRBV7-3	-	TRBJ2-1	TGTGCCAGCAGCTTAACTCTGTCTAGCGGTTACAATGAGCAGTTCTTC	CASSLTLSSGYNEQFF
TRBD2	TRBV7-3	-	TRBJ2-7	TGTGCCAGCAGCCCAGAGGGAGGGCCAAGGTACGAGCAGTACTTC	CASSPEGGPRYEQYF
-	TRBV28	-	TRBJ2-7	TGTGCCAGCAGTCTCTCGGGAGTCTACGAGCAGTACTTC	CASSLSGVYEQYF
TRBD2	TRBV5-1	-	TRBJ2-1	TGCGCCAGCAGCTTGGTTGCTAGCGGGACCCACAATGAGCAGTTCTTC	CASSLVASGTHNEQFF
-	TRBV30	-	TRBJ1-4	TGTGCCTGGAATAAGGGAGCCTCTAATGAAAAACTGTTTTTT	CAWNKGASNEKLFF
-	TRBV9	-	TRBJ2-1	TGTGCCAGCAGCGGAGGGGCGGGGCCTACCTACAATGAGCAGTTCTTC	CASSGGAGPTYNEQFF
-	TRBV5-1	-	TRBJ2-7	TGCGCCAGCAGCTTGGGAGGGACCTACGAGCAGTACTTC	CASSLGGTYEQYF
TRBD1	TRBV6-1	few	TRBJ2-3	TGTGCCAGCAGTGAAGGTTTGGGACAGCCGAGAGATACGCAGTATTTT	CASSEGLGQPRDTQYF
TRBD1	TRBV18	-	TRBJ2-5	TGTGCCAGCTCACCACTATCAGGGGGCCAAGAGACCCAGTACTTC	CASSPLSGGQETQYF
TRBD1	TRBV5-1	-	TRBJ2-5	TGCGCCAGCAGCCGAGACAGGGACATCCAAGAGACCCAGTACTTC	CASSRDRDIQETQYF
-	TRBV6-5	-	TRBJ1-2	TGTGCCAGCAGCGCTGCGGGGACCTATGGCTACACCTTC	CASSAAGTYGYTF
-	TRBV30	-	TRBJ1-1	TGTGCCTGGAGCGTAGATATGAACACTGAAGCTTTCTTT	CAWSVDMNTEAFF
TRBD2	TRBV14	-	TRBJ2-7	TGTGCCAGCAGTACAGCGGGAGGGTCTTCCTACGAGCAGTACTTC	CASSTAGGSSYEQYF
-	TRBV3-1/TRBV3-2	-	TRBJ1-3	TGTGCCAGCAGCCAGATGACAGCTCCCTCTGGAAACACCATATATTTT	CASSQMTAPSGNTIYF
-	TRBV27	-	TRBJ2-6	TGTGCCTTGGCAGGCAGCGGGGCCAACGTCCTGACTTTC	CALAGSGANVLTF
TRBD2	TRBV3-1/TRBV3-2	-	TRBJ2-1	TGTGCCAGCAGCCTTTCAGCGGGAGATGAGCAGTTCTTC	CASSLSAGDEQFF
-	TRBV30	-	TRBJ2-1	TGTGCCTGGAGTGTATCCGGAGGTGGTCACAATGAGCAGTTCTTC	CAWSVSGGGHNEQFF
TRBD2	TRBV24-1	once	TRBJ2-5	TGTGCCACCAGCTCGGGGACTAGATCCCACCAAGAGACCCAGTACTTC	CATSSGTRSHQETQYF
-	TRBV3-1/TRBV3-2	few	TRBJ2-7	TGTGCCAGCAGCCAAGATCCGGAGACCTACGAGCAGTACTTC	CASSQDPETYEQYF
-	TRBV27	-	TRBJ1-1	TGTGCCAGCAGTTTTTCCCTCGGGGGGTTCACTGAAGCTTTCTTT	CASSFSLGGFTEAFF
TRBD1	TRBV27	-	TRBJ1-5	TGTGCCAGCAGTGCCGGACAGGGGAATCAGCCCCAGCATTTT	CASSAGQGNQPQHF
-	TRBV11-1	-	TRBJ2-2	TGTGCCAGCAAAGAGGGGGCCGGGGAGCTGTTTTTT	CASKEGAGELFF
TRBD1	TRBV28	-	TRBJ1-4	TGTGCCAGCAGGGACACAGGGGGGAATGAAAAACTGTTTTTT	CASRDTGGNEKLFF
TRBD1	TRBV19	-	TRBJ1-6	TGTGCCAGTAGTACAGGGGGGTCACCCCTCCACTTT	CASSTGGSPLHF
TRBD2	TRBV2	-	TRBJ2-2	TGTGCCAGCAGGGCTCTAGCGGGAGTAATCGGGGAGCTGTTTTTT	CASRALAGVIGELFF
TRBD2	TRBV5-1	-	TRBJ2-1	TGCGCCAGCAGTTCCGGGACTAGCGGGAGGGATGAGCAGTTCTTC	CASSSGTSGRDEQFF
TRBD2	TRBV11-2	-	TRBJ2-3	TGTGCCAGCAGCTTCTTAGCGGGAGCGGGCGCAGATACGCAGTATTTT	CASSFLAGAGADTQYF
TRBD2	TRBV3-1/TRBV3-2	-	TRBJ2-3	TGTGCCAGCAGCCAAGACCCCCCCAGCGGGACTCACACAGATACGCAGTATTTT	CASSQDPPSGTHTDTQYF
-	TRBV5-1	-	TRBJ2-7	TGCGCCAGCAGCTATGGCCAGTTAGGACAGAGCTCCTACGAGCAGTACTTC	CASSYGQLGQSSYEQYF
TRBD2	TRBV19	-	TRBJ2-3	TGTGCCAGTAGTATAGTCCCTCTGCGGGAGGACACAGATACGCAGTATTTT	CASSIVPLREDTDTQYF
TRBD1	TRBV15	-	TRBJ1-6	TGTGCCACCAGCTGGAAACAGGGGGGCGCCCTCCACTTT	CATSWKQGGALHF
TRBD2	TRBV3-1/TRBV3-2	-	TRBJ2-3	TGTGCCAGCAGCAGCAGGACTAGCGGGAGGGTCTCGGATACGCAGTATTTT	CASSSRTSGRVSDTQYF
-	TRBV24-1	-	TRBJ2-7	TGTGCCACCAGTGCAGGTCGTTACTACGAGCAGTACTTC	CATSAGRYYEQYF
-	TRBV19	-	TRBJ1-1	TGTGCCAGTAGTATTTCAGGGAACACTGAAGCTTTCTTT	CASSISGNTEAFF
-	TRBV27	once	TRBJ2-7	TGTGCCAGCAGTTCAATTGACAGCTCCTACGAGCAGTACTTC	CASSSIDSSYEQYF
TRBD1	TRBV14	once	TRBJ2-3	TGTGCCAGCAGGACAGGGGATAGCACAGATACGCAGTATTTT	CASRTGDSTDTQYF
-	TRBV30	-	TRBJ1-1	TGTGCCTGGACTCCGGGGTTGAACACTGAAGCTTTCTTT	CAWTPGLNTEAFF
TRBD2	TRBV9	-	TRBJ2-5	TGTGCCAGCAGCGTGGGACTAGCGGGACTCAGCGAGACCCAGTACTTC	CASSVGLAGLSETQYF
TRBD1	TRBV5-1	-	TRBJ2-3	TGCGCCAGCAGCATCGACGGGACAGGGCCGACAGATACGCAGTATTTT	CASSIDGTGPTDTQYF
TRBD1	TRBV19	few	TRBJ2-5	TGTGCCAGTAGTGGGACAGGCCAAGAGACCCAGTACTTC	CASSGTGQETQYF
-	TRBV15	-	TRBJ2-7	TGTGCCACCAGCGTAGCCCAACTAGCAGGCGGTCGCGAGCAGTACTTC	CATSVAQLAGGREQYF
TRBD1	TRBV12-3/TRBV12-4	-	TRBJ1-3	TGTGCCAGCAGTTGGGACAGTAAAAACACCATATATTTT	CASSWDSKNTIYF
-	TRBV5-1	few	TRBJ2-2	TGCGCCAGCAGCCGATACATGAACACCGGGGAGCTGTTTTTT	CASSRYMNTGELFF
-	TRBV7-6	-	TRBJ2-2	TGTGCCAGCAGCCAACAGGTAGAAGCGAGCACCGGGGAGCTGTTTTTT	CASSQQVEASTGELFF
TRBD2	TRBV5-4	-	TRBJ2-5	TGTGCCAGCAGCTTGGGTAGCGGGAGGGAGGAGACCCAGTACTTC	CASSLGSGREETQYF
TRBD1	TRBV19	once	TRBJ1-5	TGTGCCAGTAGTAACCCCCTGGACAGGGGTTATAGCAATCAGCCCCAGCATTTT	CASSNPLDRGYSNQPQHF
TRBD1	TRBV7-7	-	TRBJ2-5	TGTGCCAGCAGCTTAGGGACAGGGTTGGAGACCCAGTACTTC	CASSLGTGLETQYF
TRBD2	TRBV6-6	-	TRBJ2-2	TGTGCCAGCAGTTACCTTGGGACTAGGAACACCGGGGAGCTGTTTTTT	CASSYLGTRNTGELFF